This T cell receptor beta chain was identified in a study of T-cell memory formation after mild COVID-19. Whole-study context: There were largely donor-specific TCR clusters. Study results and caveats: The main location of contracting CD4+ clones was CM and EM, and that of contracting CD8+ clones was EMRA. That cross-reactive memory joined was suggested by some responding clones appearing in pre-infection memory.

Employing constant-segment primers, 5'RACE generated TCR alpha and TCR beta cDNA libraries bearing sample barcodes and UMIs. Using its own MiXCR run on the 5' RACE reads, TCRdb lists one record per CDR3 protein. The table records roughly 52,000 distinct CDR3 sequences, roughly 9.5% of them present only once. There are a few counts of this clonotype. What it binds is unknown. Germline V gives CDR1 SNHLY, CDR2 FYNNEI. The CDR3 covers 18 residues. V was cut by 6 bases and J by 1 base, with 19 bases left in between. The sequencing sample was made of PBMCs or a T cell subset sorted from them (not recorded which). The V and J genes are TRBV2 and TRBJ2-6; D call uncertain. The sequence came from a man aged 18 to 29 who had mild COVID-19 (a few samples of this study predate the infection). Cell type and time point are not known. The CDR3 sequence: CASREIYLHSSGANVLTF. CDR3 nucleotides: TGTGCCAGCAGGGAGATATACCTCCACTCTTCTGGGGCCAACGTCCTGACTTTC. Variable domain in full (rest from reference TRBV2 and TRBJ2-6): EPEVTQTPSHQVTQMGQEVILRCVPISNHLYFYWYRQILGQKVEFLVSFYNNEISEKSEIFDDQFSVERPDGSNFTLKIRSTKLEDSAMYFCASREIYLHSSGANVLTFGAGSRLTVL.